This TCR beta chain is from a study of shared clonotypes between healthy human individuals. Selected positively for CCR7 and CD45RO-negative, naive CD8 cells excluded terminally differentiated effector memory CD45RA+ cells. Measured with immunoSEQ multiplex PCR; TCRdb has only the in-frame clones, and not every one. The data hold about 2.1 million clones, with approximately 92% observed a single time. This CDR3 contains 15 residues. Germline assignment: CDR1 LNHDA and CDR2 SQIVND (reference sequence). V was trimmed by 5 bases and J by 1 base, leaving 14 bases between them. The chain recombines TRBV19 with TRBJ1-1, with D maybe TRBD1 (5 bases). This TCR derives from a man between 18 and 29 years old in good health. Some clones in this sample may be carry-over from other donors' samples. Sequenced sample: naive CD8+ T cells from PBMCs. For the CDR3, the DNA is TGTGCCAGTAGTTACCTGGGGCGGACGAACACTGAAGCTTTCTTT. Amino acid sequence: CASSYLGRTNTEAFF.